The next 7 T cell receptor beta chains were all read from a single sample in a study of control samples from healthy donors and cancer patients. Method: immunoSEQ multiplex PCR; TCRdb's copy keeps in-frame clones and lacks some. The sample includes roughly 120,000 clones, more than 75% of them seen just once. Input material: blood. The receptors stem from a woman aged 70-85 years in good health.

The CDR3 here is CASSQGNTGELFF. As DNA, the CDR3 is TGTGCCAGCAGCCAGGGGAACACCGGGGAGCTGTTTTTT. The chain is built from TRBV3-1 (or the pseudogene TRBV3-2) and TRBJ2-2; D is ambiguous. Germline V gene data show CDR1 as LGHDT and CDR2 as YNNKEL (reference sequence). The length of the CDR3 is 13 residues. Trimming stripped 3 bases from V and 1 base from J, with 3 bases between.

This chain uses TRBV6-5 with TRBJ2-5; 10 bases match TRBD2. The V and J ends lost 0 bases and 4 bases, in that order; junction bases with no gene match: 5. CDR3 length: 16 amino acids. Germline lookup yields CDR1 MNHEY and CDR2 SVGAGI. The CDR3 region has the DNA TGTGCCAGCAGTTACTCCTTAGCGGGGGGACGAGAGACCCAGTACTTC. Amino acids: CASSYSLAGGRETQYF.

J is TRBJ2-3 and V is TRBV7-3; 9 nucleotides match TRBD2. This CDR3 is 16 amino acids long. Germline V CDR1 and CDR2: SGHTA, FQGTGA. V was pared by 5 bases and J by 0 bases, with 6 bases of the junction left unmatched. The CDR3 nucleotides are TGTGCCAGCAGCCTGGGAGCGGGGGGTAGCACAGATACGCAGTATTTT. The encoded protein is CASSLGAGGSTDTQYF.

J is TRBJ1-1 and V is TRBV7-9; 8 bases fit TRBD1. Unmatched junction bases numbered 9, after V lost 5 bases and J lost 4 bases. Germline V gives CDR1 SEHNR, CDR2 FQNEAQ (reference sequence). There are 15 residues in the CDR3. CDR3 nucleotide sequence: TGTGCCAGCAGCGCCAGGGGGCAGCATGGCACTGAAGCTTTCTTT. It translates to CASSARGQHGTEAFF. The full variable domain, rest sourced from reference TRBV7-9 and TRBJ1-1, is DTGVSQNPRHKITKRGQNVTFRCDPISEHNRLYWYRQTLGQGPEFLTYFQNEAQLEKSRLLSDRFSAERPKGSFSTLEIQRTEQGDSAMYLCASSARGQHGTEAFFGQGTRLTVV.

In this sample, this clone turned up once. The chain employs TRBV5-5 and TRBJ1-3; a possible D gene is TRBD1 (6 bases). The CDR3 totals 15 residues. The V gene's germline CDR1 is SGHKS and CDR2 YYEKEE (reference sequence). Deletions cut 4 bases from V and 4 bases from J, with 15 bases between. The CDR3 here is CASSEFGGPGNTIYF. In nucleotides, the CDR3 is TGTGCCAGCAGCGAGTTCGGGGGCCCCGGAAACACCATATATTTT.

The chain couples TRBV5-1 to TRBJ2-2; tentative D call: TRBD1 (6 bases). The CDR3 contains 15 residues. Germline V gives CDR1 SGHRS, CDR2 YFSETQ. V dropped 1 base and J dropped 3 bases, with 10 bases sitting between them. CDR3 sequence: CASSLTGLDTGELFF. The CDR3, as DNA: TGCGCCAGCAGCTTGACAGGGTTGGACACCGGGGAGCTGTTTTTT.

J is TRBJ2-2 and V is TRBV5-1, with D uncertain. The CDR3 is made up of 15 amino acids. Trimming cost V 0 bases and J 1 base, with 7 bases left between them. CDR1 is SGHRS and CDR2 is YFSETQ in the germline V gene. The CDR3 coding sequence is TGCGCCAGCAGCTTGGGACACCAGAACACCGGGGAGCTGTTTTTT. Its translation is CASSLGHQNTGELFF.